Presented here are 3 T cell receptor beta chains from one specimen sequenced in a study of cytomegalovirus exposure and HLA in healthy donors. In the PCR, 60 Vbeta and 13 Jbeta primers were used. Sequencing was performed with immunoSEQ multiplex PCR; in TCRdb, only in-frame clones are kept and a portion is missing. The sample holds about 150,000 clones, over 70% seen once. The sample was PBMCs. The receptors derive from a man aged 30-40 years in good health and CMV-seropositive.

V usage is TRBV4-2 and J usage is TRBJ1-5; D perhaps matches TRBD1 (6 bases). There are 14 residues in the CDR3. The V end was cut by 0 bases, the J end by 9 bases, with 12 bases between. Germline CDR1 reads LGHNA; CDR2 reads YNFKEQ. The CDR3 DNA is TGTGCCAGCAGCCAAGAAAAGGGGGGGGCGCCCCAGCATTTT. Its protein is CASSQEKGGAPQHF.

In this sample, this clone turned up a few times. V usage is TRBV7-6 and J usage is TRBJ2-1; TRBD2 might be the D (5 bases). The CDR3 spans 15 residues. V lost 1 base to trimming and J lost 8 bases, with 15 bases between them. The germline V gene has CDR1 SGHVS and CDR2 FNYEAQ. CDR3: CASSLVTSAGDEQFF. The CDR3 nucleotides read TGTGCCAGCAGCTTAGTTACTTCGGCCGGGGATGAGCAGTTCTTC.

The chain has TRBV7-2 and TRBJ1-2; TRBD1 might be the D (6 bases). CDR3 length: 13 amino acids. CDR1 is SGHTA, CDR2 FQGNSA, per germline. The V gene lost 4 bases and the J gene lost 8 bases, with 14 bases spanning the gap. The CDR3 reads CASSSVQGRGYTF. In nucleotides, the CDR3 is TGTGCCAGCAGCTCGGTACAGGGTAGAGGCTACACCTTC.